A single sample gave rise to the 6 T cell receptor beta chains below, sequenced in a study of CD8+CD57+ T cells in acquired aplastic anemia. Both TCR beta VDJ combination and CDR3 sequence profiling were carried out. Genomic DNA was the template for this profiling. TCRdb called the reads again in MiXCR, with one record for every CDR3 protein. The data hold around 150,000 distinct CDR3 sequences, with 71% observed a single time. For sequencing, patients were chosen who had shown expansion of CD8+CD57+ cells by flow cytometry. Sequencing input: sorted CD4+, CD8+, or CD8+CD57+ T cells (not recorded which) from PBMCs. These receptors all stem from a human donor with aplastic anemia.

This chain uses TRBV7-9 with TRBJ2-7; D gene uncertain. V lost 3 bases and J lost 6, with 6 bases in between. This CDR3 has 11 amino acids. Looked up from germline, CDR1 is SEHNR and CDR2 is FQNEAQ (reference sequence). The CDR3 protein is CASSFRAEQYF. The CDR3 region has the DNA TGTGCCAGCAGCTTCCGAGCCGAGCAGTACTTC.

This clonotype was recorded a few times. The rearrangement joins TRBV7-2 to TRBJ2-5; 8 nucleotides line up with TRBD2. The CDR3 is 14 residues long. The J segment lost 4 bases and the V segment lost 4 bases, leaving 5 bases of the junction unmatched. The V gene's germline CDR1 is SGHTA and CDR2 FQGNSA. CDR3 DNA sequence: TGTGCCAGCAGCTCACCAGCGGGGGCAGAGACCCAGTACTTC. Its protein product is CASSSPAGAETQYF.

This chain uses TRBV7-3 with TRBJ2-3; no clear D. Germline V lookup: CDR1 SGHTA, CDR2 FQGTGA. CDR3 length equals 13 residues. The V end lost 4 bases, the J end lost 4 bases, and 9 bases lay between the germline ends. The CDR3, as DNA: TGTGCCAGCAGCTATCACAGTTCAGATACGCAGTATTTT. Protein product: CASSYHSSDTQYF.

This clonotype was detected only once. The gene calls are TRBV2 and TRBJ1-2, with D unclear. CDR1 is SNHLY and CDR2 is FYNNEI in the germline V gene. V shed 3 bases and J shed 4 bases, with 6 bases lying between them. CDR3 length: 12 amino acids. CDR3 DNA: TGTGCCAGCAGTGACCCTAGCTATGGCTACACCTTC. Translating it yields CASSDPSYGYTF.

J is TRBJ2-7 and V is TRBV5-4, with D perhaps being TRBD1 or TRBD2 (5 bases each). Trimming left V 1 base short and J 5 bases short, with 13 bases between. The CDR3 covers 14 residues. CDR1 and CDR2 from the germline V gene are SGHNT and YYREEE (reference sequence). The CDR3: CASSLRGREHEQYF. DNA for the CDR3: TGTGCCAGCAGCTTGCGGGGCAGGGAGCACGAGCAGTACTTC.

The chain recombines TRBV6-4 with TRBJ2-1; 10 positions agree with TRBD2. This CDR3 has 16 amino acids. Germline V lookup: CDR1 MRHNA, CDR2 SNTAGT. Unmatched junction bases numbered 2, after V lost 2 bases and J lost 1 base. This chain's CDR3 is CASSDKGLASYNEQFF. CDR3 DNA sequence: TGTGCCAGCAGTGACAAGGGACTAGCGTCCTACAATGAGCAGTTCTTC.